Following are 4 T cell receptor beta chains from one sample sequenced in a study of blood T cells in healthy people across ages. With a J-beta primer mix and a sample-barcoded 5' primer, a second PCR ran about 7 to 12 cycles. TCRdb ran MiXCR on the 5' RACE reads and lists one entry per CDR3 protein. The sample lists around 620,000 distinct CDR3 sequences, about 25% occurring once. Input material: blood. The origin of the receptors is a woman in her 70s in good health.

The J gene is TRBJ2-1, the V gene TRBV7-2, with 8 bases aligning to TRBD2. CDR1 and CDR2 from the germline V gene are SGHTA and FQGNSA. V lost 1 base and J lost 1; bases outside the gene matches: 12. This CDR3 is built from 19 residues. DNA for the CDR3: TGTGCCAGCAGCTTAGTCGGGAGGGGGGCCCCCTCTTCCTACAATGAGCAGTTCTTC. This translates into CASSLVGRGAPSSYNEQFF.

CDR3 sequence reads: CASSQVWGQSSYEQYF. The CDR3 coding sequence is TGTGCCAGCAGCCAAGTATGGGGGCAGAGCTCCTACGAGCAGTACTTC. The V call is TRBV4-2, the J call TRBJ2-5, with a tentative D call TRBD1 (6 bases). The closer fit of TRBJ2-7 to the DNA end suggests the J call may be wrong. The CDR3 contains 16 residues. Germline values: CDR1 LGHNA, CDR2 YNFKEQ.

This clonotype has just a few counts. V gene TRBV12-3 or TRBV12-4 combines with J gene TRBJ2-5; TRBD2 aligns across 7 bases. The last part of the DNA fits TRBJ2-1 better; the J call may be wrong. The CDR3 covers 13 residues. CDR3 sequence (DNA): TGTGCCAGCAGCCCCCCCGGAGCGGGGCTGCAGTTCTTC. This translates into CASSPPGAGLQFF.

Of note for this clonotype: A junction end diverges from the germline sequence, so it may reflect a read error. The chain recombines TRBV9 with TRBJ2-5; D is possibly TRBD2 (5 bases). Gene TRBJ2-1 matches the end of the DNA better, so the J call may be wrong. The CDR3 runs 13 residues. Germline CDR1 reads SGDLS; CDR2 reads YYNGEE. CDR3 sequence: CASGVRSGNEQFF. Written as DNA, the CDR3 is TGTGCCAGCGGCGTCCGATCGGGAAATGAGCAGTTCTTC.